This T cell receptor (beta chain) was captured in a study of OX40 agonist ivuxolimab in advanced cancers. General observations from the study: Dose levels from 0.1 to 3.0 mg/kg saw CD4+ and CD8+ blood T cells expand clonally by week 6.

Concerning this clone itself: Its antigen is still unknown.

Libraries were prepared by immunoSEQ multiplex PCR; TCRdb keeps only in-frame clonotypes and omits some of them. The sample has 29,000 or so clones; around 90% are singletons. Germline CDR1 reads MNHEY; CDR2 reads SMNVEV (reference sequence). This CDR3 spans 14 amino acids. Trimming took 5 bases from V and 3 from J, leaving 10 bases between them. The chain has TRBV27 and TRBJ2-2; D not certain. This specimen consisted of CD4+ or CD8+ T cells sorted from blood, obtained in a trial of the OX40 agonist ivuxolimab. The TCR was taken from an adult with an advanced solid tumor such as melanoma, head and neck, liver or kidney cancer. CDR3 amino acids: CASSDIEDTGELFF. CDR3 bases: TGTGCCAGCAGTGATATAGAAGACACCGGGGAGCTGTTTTTT.